What follows is one T cell receptor beta chain and its context. What it recognizes is unknown. A second 7 to 11 cycle PCR used barcoded and J-beta primers. TCRdb re-analysed the 5' RACE reads in MiXCR, keeping a single row per CDR3 protein. Here the sample spans roughly 2 million distinct CDR3 sequences, around 48% being singletons. Germline CDR1 is LGHNA and CDR2 is YSLEER. This CDR3 has 17 amino acids. Trimming shortened V by 0 bases and J by 4 bases, and 15 bases separated the two germline ends. This record belongs to a study of blood T cells in healthy people across ages. Notes on the study in general: Fewer expanded clones and more diversity marked long-lived versus aged donors.

Donors gave approximately 9.9 milliliters of peripheral blood apiece. The chain recombines TRBV4-3 with TRBJ1-4; D is undetermined. The TCR sequence derives from a middle-aged woman in good health. The sample comprised blood. CDR3 sequence: CASSQEVSAVNNEKLFF. CDR3 nucleotide sequence: TGCGCCAGCAGCCAAGAAGTTTCGGCAGTTAATAATGAAAAACTGTTTTTT.